Listed below are T cell receptor beta chains from one sample, sequenced in a study of blood T cell repertoires in COVID-19. The data were produced by immunoSEQ multiplex PCR, yet TCRdb's version contains in-frame clones alone and is incomplete. The data show over 200,000 clones, with about 91% seen just once and approximately 2.3% held by the top ten. The specimen sequenced was PBMCs or T cells enriched from blood (not recorded which). Every receptor here comes from a woman aged 40 to 55 with acute COVID-19. Each CDR3 is given with its conserved first and last residue.

v_gene	j_gene	len	CDR3aa
TRBV18	TRBJ1-2	14	CASSPGGTGRGYTF
TRBV13	TRBJ2-2	16	CASRTGTSGRSGELFF
TRBV11-2	TRBJ1-5	12	CASSTGYQPQHF
TRBV30	TRBJ1-2	13	CAWTGGRSEGYTF
TRBV10-3	TRBJ2-3	16	CAISGSSGFGTDTQYF
TRBV5-1	TRBJ2-5	15	CASSRSGVYGETQYF
TRBV7-2	TRBJ1-2	16	CASSSGGQGAHYGYTF
TRBV12-3/TRBV12-4	TRBJ2-7	13	CASSSTGTHEQYF
TRBV5-3	TRBJ2-1	11	CARSLTAGQFF
TRBV4-1	TRBJ2-5	16	CASSQGGLAAQETQYF
TRBV7-8	TRBJ1-2	13	CASSTRQGNGYTF
TRBV4-3	TRBJ1-2	13	CASSRQGLYGYTF
TRBV9	TRBJ1-1	17	CASSVVPGQGENTEAFF
TRBV5-1	TRBJ1-2	16	CASSHNPGQGLYGYTF
TRBV25-1	TRBJ2-3	15	CASTSGQGRTDTQYF
TRBV10-3	TRBJ2-2	14	CAISALAGTGELFF
TRBV15	TRBJ1-4	12	CATSQGFEKLFF
TRBV19	TRBJ2-3	15	CASSKEEGLTDTQYF
TRBV7-9	TRBJ1-6	15	CASTSDSSYNSPLHF
TRBV27	TRBJ2-7	14	CASSLKGAAYEQYF
TRBV5-5	TRBJ1-6	15	CASSQEQVFNSPLHF
TRBV4-1	TRBJ1-2	17	CASSQDRGDIGNYGYTF
TRBV11-2	TRBJ2-2	15	CASSLARVDTGELFF
TRBV7-8	TRBJ1-6	14	CASSSTGRGSPLHF
TRBV7-4	TRBJ1-2	15	CASSLNHTGTGGYTF